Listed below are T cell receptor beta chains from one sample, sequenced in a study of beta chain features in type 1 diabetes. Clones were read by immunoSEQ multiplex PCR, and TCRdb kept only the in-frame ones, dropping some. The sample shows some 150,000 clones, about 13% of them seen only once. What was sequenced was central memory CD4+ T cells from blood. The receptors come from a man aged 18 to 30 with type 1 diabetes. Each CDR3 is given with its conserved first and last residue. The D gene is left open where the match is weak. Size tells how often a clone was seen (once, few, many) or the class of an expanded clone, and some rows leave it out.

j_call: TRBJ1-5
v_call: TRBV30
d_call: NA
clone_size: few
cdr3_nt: TGTGCCTGGAGTAAAACACTCCTAGGAAGGGAGCCCCAGCATTTT
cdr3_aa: CAWSKTLLGREPQHF

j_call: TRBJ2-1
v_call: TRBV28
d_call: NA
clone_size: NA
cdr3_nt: TGTGCCAGCAGTTCTCAGAGGGCCAGGTCTCTCAATGAGCAGTTCTTC
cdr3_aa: CASSSQRARSLNEQFF

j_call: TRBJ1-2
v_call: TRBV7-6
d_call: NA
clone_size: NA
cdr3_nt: TGTGCCAGCAGCTTGTCCAGTAACTATGGCTACACCTTC
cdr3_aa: CASSLSSNYGYTF

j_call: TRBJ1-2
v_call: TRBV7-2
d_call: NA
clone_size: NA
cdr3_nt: TGTGCCAGCAGCTTAGATCTGGGTGGCTACACCTTC
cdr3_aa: CASSLDLGGYTF

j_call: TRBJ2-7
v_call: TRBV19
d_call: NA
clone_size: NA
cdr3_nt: TGTGCCAGTAGTATCCAATCGACCTACGAGCAGTACTTC
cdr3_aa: CASSIQSTYEQYF

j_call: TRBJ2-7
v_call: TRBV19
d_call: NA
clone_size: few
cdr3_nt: TGTGCCAGTAGCGTGACCCAGGGGTCCTACGAGCAGTACTTC
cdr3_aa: CASSVTQGSYEQYF

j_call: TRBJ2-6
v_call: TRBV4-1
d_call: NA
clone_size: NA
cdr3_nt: TGCGCCAGCAGCCAAGATCCAGGGGCTGGGGCCAACGTCCTGACTTTC
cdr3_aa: CASSQDPGAGANVLTF

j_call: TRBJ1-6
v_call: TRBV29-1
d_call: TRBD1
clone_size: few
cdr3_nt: TGCAGCGCCGGCCCACGGACAGGGGATCAATCACCCCTCCACTTT
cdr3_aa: CSAGPRTGDQSPLHF

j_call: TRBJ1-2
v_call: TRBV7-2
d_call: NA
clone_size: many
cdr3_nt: TGTGCCAGCAGCTTAGGGGCCCCTACTAGAGGCTACACCTTC
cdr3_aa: CASSLGAPTRGYTF

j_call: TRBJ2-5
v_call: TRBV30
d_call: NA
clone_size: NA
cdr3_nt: TGTGCCTGGAGTGTACGTGCGATTCCGGAGACCCAGTACTTC
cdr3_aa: CAWSVRAIPETQYF

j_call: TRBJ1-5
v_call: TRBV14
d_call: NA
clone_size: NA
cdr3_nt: TGTGCCAGCAGCCACGCAGGGGATGGCCAGCCCCAGCATTTT
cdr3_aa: CASSHAGDGQPQHF